This record covers a single TCR beta chain. Its binding antigen is unknown. Nothing much larger sits one base from this clone, and base qualities are not available. To be included, a participant needed at least one PBMC sample from before ART initiation plus at least two post-ART samples. Every participant with HIV received treatment in the United States of America. Cryopreserved samples of roughly 0.95-10 million PBMC were thawed and washed before DNA extraction. At the time of the earliest PBMC sample, participants with HIV were aged between roughly 20 and 54 years. Each participant contributed PBMC samples from 1-4 timepoints before ART initiation and 2-8 timepoints after ART initiation, with a median of 7 samples. For every participant, serial HIV viral load, CD4+ T-cell count, ART history and demographic data were obtained. Genomic DNA was extracted from unsorted PBMC with a Qiagen kit on a QIAcube, processed in batches of 12 samples.

Sequencing of the TRB variable region was done with the immunoSEQ hsTCRB v3.0 assay at survey level resolution. TRB sequencing targeted a depth of roughly 40,000-55,000 T-cell genomes per sample. Pooled TRB libraries were sequenced on an Illumina MiSeq with a v3 150-cycle kit. As for the authors' bioinformatics: Repertoire analysis was run in R within a reproducible Nextflow workflow that covered QC, data transformation and analysis. Custom analyses were implemented in LymphoSeq2, an R package for AIRR-Seq data exploration. A handful of samples that yielded fewer than 5000 total TRB sequences were excluded, so that 200 or so HIV repertoires were analyzed. Among the roughly 190 retained HIV repertoires, 55 to 65 were collected before ART initiation and 129 were collected after ART initiation. Repertoires were downsampled to 5000 TRB nucleotide sequences, and summary statistics were averaged over 100 downsampling iterations. The analysis kept only TRB sequences whose CDR3 regions were at least seven amino acids long. Diversity was measured with a Shannon entropy-derived clonality score and the Gini coefficient. Repertoire networks linked the top 5000 CDR3 amino acid sequences whenever two sequences differed by an edit distance of one. Antigen specificity groups and MHC restriction were predicted for TRB CDR3 amino acid sequences with GLIPH2. CDR3 amino acid sequences were matched against VDJdb and McPAS-TCR to flag known CMV, EBV, HIV or tissue antigen associations. Pre-ART, post-ART and control groups were compared with Wilcoxon signed-rank tests and Holm-Bonferroni correction. The table was pulled from immuneACCESS by TCRdb, which kept in-frame rearrangements only. Such tables lose some clones; where checked, under half of the loss comes from unresolved V genes, and the rest has no known cause. That table gives V, J and clone size, and the DNA gave D and trimming. The sample profile shows 15,000 to 20,000 clones; around 89% of them were found once. 12% of the sample comes from the top ten.

The sample is drawn from a study of long-term antiretroviral therapy in people with HIV (dated by TCRdb to the early 2020s). About the investigation overall: The earliest samples were collected roughly a decade before the 2015 WHO recommendation for immediate ART, at a time when ART was usually postponed until CD4 counts fell. A retrospective serial study tested whether ART initiation and durable HIV suppression were associated with changes in peripheral blood TRB repertoire composition and diversity. A total of roughly 200 cryopreserved PBMC samples came from approximately 30 adults with confirmed HIV infection and were collected serially over a mean of about six years (range 1-12). Among the approximately 27 participants with HIV, more than ten were female. No cross-contamination during QIAcube processing turned up in test extractions that ran a monoclonal T-cell line alongside 33 polyclonal samples. On the study overall, not on this receptor specifically: Starting ART was linked to a significant rise in TRB diversity, yet even after long-term ART the diversity remained significantly lower than in transplant donor controls. The samples span the years 2004 to 2017, and the ART regimens used at that time may not be as effective as current regimens. The repertoire was dominated across all time points by expanded TRB clones identified before ART initiation, although this dominance was seen to fluctuate and to decrease in many PLHIV after ART. Because pre-ART samples had limited cell numbers, profiling was done on unsorted PBMC rather than on sorted CD4+ and CD8+ T cells. Inferences about post-ART repertoire changes are limited because no data were available on ART adherence, viral resistance or therapy changes. Since PBMC availability was limited, sequencing covered only the TCR beta chain, with no alpha chain pairing. Narrower CDR3 length ranges were observed in HIV repertoires than in controls, and an antigen-experienced repertoire with only a slight naive shift after ART was suggested by the network structure.

From the germline V gene, CDR1 is ENHRY and CDR2 is SYGVKD. V ends up 0 bases short and J 12 bases short, with an unmatched junction base count of 10. The CDR3, cysteine through phenylalanine, is 15 amino acids long. Only the CDR3 DNA stays, 45 bases, in frame from base 1. The receptor's source is a man in his forties or fifties with HIV. The rearranged segments are TRBV10-3 and TRBJ2-1; the central 8 bases match TRBD1. Sequencing used unsorted PBMCs, obtained 6.9 years after starting antiretroviral therapy. The base sequence is TGTGCCATCAGTGAGTCGAGTGGGACAGGCCCGGGGCAGTTCTTC. It is translated as CAISESSGTGPGQFF.